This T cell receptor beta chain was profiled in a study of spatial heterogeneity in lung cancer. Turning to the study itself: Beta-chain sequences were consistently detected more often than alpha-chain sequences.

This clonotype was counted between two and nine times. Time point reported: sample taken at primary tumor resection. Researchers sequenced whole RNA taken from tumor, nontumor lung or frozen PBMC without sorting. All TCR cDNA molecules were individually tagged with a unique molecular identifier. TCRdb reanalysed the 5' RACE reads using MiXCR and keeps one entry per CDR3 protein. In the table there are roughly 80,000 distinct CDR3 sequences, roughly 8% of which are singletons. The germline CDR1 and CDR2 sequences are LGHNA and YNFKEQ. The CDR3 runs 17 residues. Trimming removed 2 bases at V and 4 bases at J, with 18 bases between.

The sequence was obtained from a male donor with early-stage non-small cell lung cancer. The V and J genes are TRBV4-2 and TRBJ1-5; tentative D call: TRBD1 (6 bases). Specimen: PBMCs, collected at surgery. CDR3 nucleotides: TGTGCCAGCAGCCAAACAACTCCAAGGACAGCGAATCAGCCCCAGCATTTT. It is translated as CASSQTTPRTANQPQHF.